This T cell receptor beta chain originates from a study of blood T cell repertoires in COVID-19. On the study more broadly: COVID-19 samples collected from the United States, Italy and Spain covered acute and convalescent phases. T cells, B-cell-depleted T cells, or PBMCs supplied cDNA or gDNA.

In the original analysis: From reference gene primer amplification, estimates of nucleated cell counts were derived. TCRdb's table, derived via immunoSEQ multiplex PCR, lists solely in-frame clones and lacks some. V, J and clone size are taken as reported in that table, and D and trimming were inferred from the DNA itself. The table includes about 190,000 clones, roughly nine tenths detected once. The CDR3 is made up of 14 amino acids. Trimming took 5 bases from V and 4 from J; bases not matched to a gene: 7. Germline CDR1 reads SGHDN; CDR2 reads FVKESK. The chain combines TRBV14 with TRBJ1-2; 7 bases are a match to TRBD1. Sequencing used peripheral blood. The clonotype was recovered from a man between 65 and 85 years old with active or convalescent COVID-19. This CDR3 is CASSADRVSYGYTF. CDR3 in DNA: TGTGCCAGCAGCGCCGACAGGGTGTCCTATGGCTACACCTTC.